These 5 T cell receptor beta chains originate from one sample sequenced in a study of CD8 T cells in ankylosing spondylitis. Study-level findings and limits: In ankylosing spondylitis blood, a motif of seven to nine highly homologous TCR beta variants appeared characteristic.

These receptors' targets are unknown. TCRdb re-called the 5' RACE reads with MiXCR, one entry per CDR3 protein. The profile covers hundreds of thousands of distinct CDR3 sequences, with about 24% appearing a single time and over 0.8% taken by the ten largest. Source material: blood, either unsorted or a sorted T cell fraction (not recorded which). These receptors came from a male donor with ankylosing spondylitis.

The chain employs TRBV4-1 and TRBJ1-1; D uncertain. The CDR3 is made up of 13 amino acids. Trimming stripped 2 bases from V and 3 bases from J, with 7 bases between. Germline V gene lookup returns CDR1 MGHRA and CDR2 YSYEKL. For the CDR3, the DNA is TGCGCCAGCAGCCAATTGCCCGACACTGAAGCTTTCTTT. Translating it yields CASSQLPDTEAFF.

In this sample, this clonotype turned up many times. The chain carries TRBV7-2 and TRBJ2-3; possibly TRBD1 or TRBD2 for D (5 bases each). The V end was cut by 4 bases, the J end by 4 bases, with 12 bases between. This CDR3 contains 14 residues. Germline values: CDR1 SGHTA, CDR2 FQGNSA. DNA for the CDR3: TGTGCCAGCAGCTCCGGACCGGGGCCAGATACGCAGTATTTT. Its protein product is CASSSGPGPDTQYF.

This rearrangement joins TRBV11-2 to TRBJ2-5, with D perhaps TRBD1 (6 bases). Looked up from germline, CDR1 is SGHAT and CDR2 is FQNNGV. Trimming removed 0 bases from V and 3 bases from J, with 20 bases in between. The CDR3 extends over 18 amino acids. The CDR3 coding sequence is TGTGCCAGCAGCTTAGATGGCACGAAACAGGGAATGAAAGAGACCCAGTACTTC. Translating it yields CASSLDGTKQGMKETQYF.

DNA for the CDR3: TGTGCCAGCAGCGACCACAGGGGTGAGAACACTGAAGCTTTCTTT. This encodes CASSDHRGENTEAFF. The genes are TRBV7-8 and TRBJ1-1; the match to TRBD1 covers 7 bases. CDR3 length: 15 residues. The junction had 7 bases not matched to a gene; V was cut back by 5 bases and J by 1 base. CDR1 is SGHVS and CDR2 is FQNEAQ in the germline V gene.

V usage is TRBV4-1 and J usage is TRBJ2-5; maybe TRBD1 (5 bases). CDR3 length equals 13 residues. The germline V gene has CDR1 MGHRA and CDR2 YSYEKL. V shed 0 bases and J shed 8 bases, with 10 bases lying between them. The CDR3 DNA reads TGCGCCAGCAGCCAAGACGACAGACTTACCCAGTACTTC. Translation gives CASSQDDRLTQYF.